Listed here are 29 T cell receptor beta chains from one sample, sequenced in a study of breast tumors, draining lymph nodes, adjacent tissues. Each CDR3 protein gets one entry after TCRdb re-called the multiplex PCR reads with MiXCR. The sample has approximately 22,000 distinct CDR3 sequences, about 70% seen once. The specimen was tumor-adjacent breast tissue. These TCRs come from a female donor with breast cancer. Some clones in this sample may be carry-over from other donors' samples.

The V call is TRBV4-2, the J call TRBJ2-5; D remains ambiguous. V lost 0 bases, J lost 3 bases, and 8 bases lay in between. Germline CDR1 is LGHNA and CDR2 is YNFKEQ. This CDR3 has 14 amino acids. The CDR3 spells CASSQEVSEETQYF. CDR3 nucleotides: TGTGCCAGCAGCCAAGAAGTATCCGAAGAGACCCAGTACTTC.

V usage is TRBV9 and J usage is TRBJ2-7; D unclear. Deletions cut 3 bases from V and 5 bases from J, with 9 bases between. Germline V CDR1 and CDR2: SGDLS, YYNGEE. The CDR3 runs to 12 residues. CDR3 loop: CASSGWADEQYF. CDR3 nucleotides: TGTGCCAGCAGCGGGTGGGCGGACGAGCAGTACTTC.

In this sample, this clonotype turned up many times. A much larger clone is a single base away; this may be a read error. The V and J genes are TRBV7-2 and TRBJ2-5; D tentatively fits TRBD1 or TRBD2 (5 bases each). This CDR3 region has 15 residues. Germline V gives CDR1 SGHTA, CDR2 FQGNSA. The CDR3 here is CASSLAGVRGETQHF. DNA for the CDR3: TGTGCCAGCAGCTTAGCGGGAGTTAGGGGAGAGACCCAGCACTTC.

The V call is TRBV3-1, the J call TRBJ2-3, with a tentative D call TRBD2 (5 bases). V lost 1 base and J lost 0, with 5 bases in between. Germline V gene data show CDR1 as LGHDT and CDR2 as YNNKEL (reference sequence). This CDR3 region has 14 residues. CDR3 DNA sequence: TGTGCCAGCAGCCAAGGGACTAGCACAGATACGCAGTATTTT. The encoded protein is CASSQGTSTDTQYF.

V gene TRBV3-1 combines with J gene TRBJ2-2; 16 bases fit TRBD2. The CDR3 is made up of 16 amino acids. Trimming cost V 5 bases and J 6 bases; bases outside gene matches: 3. Per germline, CDR1 LGHDT and CDR2 YNNKEL (reference sequence). The CDR3 DNA reads as TGTGCCAGCAGCGGGACTAGCGGGGGGGCTTCCGGGGAGCTGTTTTTT. Protein sequence: CASSGTSGGASGELFF. The whole variable domain, filled in from reference TRBV3-1 and TRBJ2-2, reads DTAVSQTPKYLVTQMGNDKSIKCEQNLGHDTMYWYKQDSKKFLKIMFSYNNKELIINETVPNRFSPKSPDKAHLNLHINSLELGDSAVYFCASSGTSGGASGELFFGEGSRLTVL.

This clonotype was seen ten or more times. CDR3 nucleotides: TGTGCCAGCAGCCCACTCACAGGTAGAGGGAATGAAAAACTGTTTTTT. This sequence encodes CASSPLTGRGNEKLFF. V and J are TRBV11-2 and TRBJ1-4; D may be TRBD1 (5 bases). V shed 5 bases and J shed 5 bases, with 18 bases lying between them. The CDR3 loop spans 16 amino acids. The V gene's germline CDR1 is SGHAT and CDR2 FQNNGV.

The table lists this clonotype with many counts. Its ends do not fully match the called genes, so a read error is possible. The chain couples TRBV6-5 to TRBJ2-2; TRBD2 is a possible D gene (6 bases). CDR1 MNHEY and CDR2 SVGAGI come from the germline V gene. This CDR3 comprises 16 residues. CDR3 sequence (DNA): TGTGCCAGCAGTCACTCGGGAGTCTTAAACACCGGGGAGCTGTTTTTT. The encoded protein is CASSHSGVLNTGELFF.

The chain combines TRBV20-1 with TRBJ1-4, with D perhaps TRBD1 (5 bases). CDR1 is DFQATT and CDR2 is SNEGSKA in the germline V gene (reference sequence). The CDR3 extends over 12 amino acids. V shed 2 bases and J shed 8 bases, with 9 bases lying between them. The CDR3: CSARNRNEKLFF. The DNA of the CDR3 is TGCAGTGCTAGAAACAGGAACGAAAAACTGTTTTTT.

The table lists this clonotype with a count of one. The chain couples TRBV7-2 to TRBJ2-5, with a weak D call TRBD1 (5 bases). This CDR3 region has 17 residues. Trimming cost V 2 bases and J 4 bases, with 20 bases left between them. CDR1 SGHTA and CDR2 FQGNSA come from the germline V gene. CDR3 loop: CASSLPRLPGKLETQYF. The CDR3 DNA reads as TGTGCCAGCAGCTTACCCCGGCTCCCAGGGAAGTTAGAGACCCAGTACTTC.

Relative to its sample, this clonotype is medium-sized. This chain connects TRBV2 to TRBJ1-5, with TRBD1 matching 12 bases. The CDR3 runs to 16 residues. Trimming removed 6 bases from V and 2 bases from J; junction bases left unmatched: 5. Germline V CDR1 and CDR2: SNHLY, FYNNEI. The DNA for the CDR3 is TGTGCCAGCAGGACGGGACAGGGGGCGGGCAATCAGCCCCAGCATTTT. The encoded protein is CASRTGQGAGNQPQHF.

The chain employs TRBV11-2 and TRBJ2-1; tentatively, D is TRBD1 or TRBD2 (5 bases each). The germline V and J ends were trimmed by 0 bases and 0 bases, with 9 bases remaining between them. The CDR3 covers 16 residues. Germline V CDR1 and CDR2: SGHAT, FQNNGV. The CDR3 spells CASSLEQGRSYNEQFF. The CDR3 DNA sequence: TGTGCCAGCAGCTTAGAGCAGGGACGCTCCTACAATGAGCAGTTCTTC.

V usage is TRBV7-9 and J usage is TRBJ2-3; tentatively, D is TRBD2 (5 bases). Trimming removed 3 bases from V and 11 bases from J, with 9 bases in between. The CDR3 extends over 11 amino acids. CDR1 and CDR2 from the germline V gene are SEHNR and FQNEAQ (reference sequence). The CDR3 region is CASSLDREQYF. CDR3 coding DNA: TGTGCCAGCAGCTTGGACCGGGAGCAGTATTTT.

V usage is TRBV6-4 and J usage is TRBJ2-2, with D unclear. The CDR3 is 14 residues long. Trimming cost V 4 bases and J 6 bases, with 12 bases left between them. CDR1 and CDR2 (germline): MRHNA, SNTAGT. The CDR3 DNA reads as TGTGCCAGCAGTGTCCGGGTCGGCCCCGGGGAGCTGTTTTTT. It is translated as CASSVRVGPGELFF.

This clonotype appeared many times. The rearrangement joins TRBV6-2 or TRBV6-3 to TRBJ2-1, with 9 bases aligning to TRBD2. Germline CDR1 and CDR2: MNHEY and SVGEGT. V lost 7 bases, J lost 5 bases, and 6 bases stayed unmatched. The CDR3 runs to 14 residues. Written as DNA, the CDR3 is TGTGCCAGCAAAGTGGCTAGCGGGAACAATGAGCAGTTCTTC. Translation: CASKVASGNNEQFF.

With regard to this clonotype: A read error is likely, as this CDR3 ends without the conserved phenylalanine or tryptophan. The DNA is omitted, as the CDR3 cannot be located on it reliably, and the CDR3 follows TCRdb's listing. V usage is TRBV14 and J usage is TRBJ1-2; TRBD1, as called in the table, went unchecked against the DNA. The CDR3 totals 19 residues, both ends included. The germline V gene has CDR1 SGHDN and CDR2 FVKESK. CDR3 residues: CASSQDWGGGTQKTMATQS.

The table lists this clonotype with a count of one. The V gene is TRBV7-9, the J gene TRBJ2-5; 9 bases agree with TRBD1. This CDR3 contains 14 residues. The V gene's germline CDR1 is SEHNR and CDR2 FQNEAQ (reference sequence). V was pared by 5 bases and J by 4 bases, with 5 bases of the junction left unmatched. The DNA for the CDR3 is TGTGCCAGCAGCCAAACAGGGGGCGCAGAGACCCAGTACTTC. This translates into CASSQTGGAETQYF.

In this sample, this clonotype turned up many times. The chain recombines TRBV29-1 with TRBJ1-1; 7 bases line up with TRBD1. Germline CDR1 reads SQVTM; CDR2 reads ANQGSEA. This CDR3 is 13 amino acids long. V dropped 6 bases and J dropped 1; count of bases not matched to a gene: 5. The CDR3 sequence: CSVKTGWNTEAFF. The CDR3 DNA follows: TGCAGCGTAAAGACAGGGTGGAACACTGAAGCTTTCTTT.

The chain employs TRBV7-9 and TRBJ2-1; TRBD2 matches at 7 bases. This CDR3 is built from 16 residues. The junction had 4 bases not matched to a gene; V was cut back by 2 bases and J by 0 bases. Germline V gene sequence: CDR1 SEHNR, CDR2 FQNEAQ (reference sequence). The CDR3 DNA sequence: TGTGCCAGCAGCTTACCTAGCGGAAGCTCCTACAATGAGCAGTTCTTC. Protein: CASSLPSGSSYNEQFF.

V usage is TRBV28 and J usage is TRBJ1-2, with D possibly matching TRBD1 (6 bases). CDR3 length equals 12 residues. V lost 9 bases, J lost 4 bases, and 12 bases lay in between. The germline CDR1 and CDR2 sequences are MDHEN and SYDVKM. The chain's CDR3 is CASTDRVYGYTF. In nucleotides, the CDR3 is TGTGCCAGTACGGACAGAGTCTATGGCTACACCTTC.

The table lists this clonotype with a count of one. The chain couples TRBV2 to TRBJ2-7; 9 bases match TRBD1. Germline CDR1 reads SNHLY; CDR2 reads FYNNEI. J gave up 4 bases and V 4 bases, and 5 bases lay outside the gene matches. The CDR3 has 14 amino acids. The CDR3: CASSAGTGIYEQYF. In nucleotides, the CDR3 is TGTGCCAGCAGTGCGGGGACAGGGATTTACGAGCAGTACTTC.

CDR3 amino acids: CASSQQYRGEQYF. DNA for the CDR3: TGTGCCAGCAGTCAACAGTACAGGGGCGAGCAGTACTTC. V is TRBV12-3 or TRBV12-4 and J is TRBJ2-7; 7 bases are a match to TRBD1. The CDR3 runs 13 residues. Trimming at V came to 5 bases and at J to 6 bases, leaving 7 bases not matched to a gene.

The genes are TRBV7-2 and TRBJ2-7; maybe TRBD2 (7 bases). Germline loops: CDR1 SGHTA, CDR2 FQGNSA. The V end lost 0 bases, the J end lost 4 bases, and 10 bases lay between the germline ends. CDR3 length: 14 amino acids. The CDR3 DNA is TGTGCCAGCAGCTTAGCGGGGGGGCAGTACGAGCAGTACTTC. As protein: CASSLAGGQYEQYF.

J is TRBJ2-6 and V is TRBV20-1, with unresolved D. The CDR3 totals 14 residues. Trimming cost V 3 bases and J 0 bases, with 6 bases left between them. In germline, CDR1 is DFQATT, CDR2 SNEGSKA (reference sequence). The CDR3 region is CSASPLSGANVLTF. The CDR3 DNA follows: TGCAGTGCTAGTCCGCTCTCTGGGGCCAACGTCCTGACTTTC.

The chain uses TRBV10-3 and TRBJ1-5; D is unresolved. CDR1 and CDR2 from the germline V gene are ENHRY and SYGVKD. The CDR3 is 13 residues long. Deletions cut 10 bases from V and 1 base from J, with 11 bases between. The CDR3 here is CATRPESNQPQHF. The CDR3 DNA sequence: TGTGCCACCAGGCCAGAAAGCAATCAGCCCCAGCATTTT.

This clonotype is labeled medium-sized. This rearrangement joins TRBV25-1 to TRBJ1-2, with D tentatively TRBD1 (5 bases). V dropped 3 bases and J dropped 8 bases, with 13 bases sitting between them. The CDR3 consists of 13 residues. Germline V gene lookup returns CDR1 MGHDK and CDR2 SYGVNS. The CDR3 here is CASSDSGWRGYTF. The CDR3, as DNA: TGTGCCAGCAGTGATTCAGGGTGGAGGGGCTACACCTTC.

This clonotype was detected ten times or more. A read error may account for a junction end that differs from germline. The chain joins TRBV6-2 or TRBV6-3 to TRBJ1-6; weak D call: TRBD1 (6 bases). Germline-derived CDR1 and CDR2 are MNHEY and SVGEGT. This CDR3 is 18 amino acids long. Written as DNA, the CDR3 is TGTGCCAGCAGTCACTCCTCAGGGGCGAGCTCCTATAATTCACCCCTCCACTTT. It specifies CASSHSSGASSYNSPLHF.

In this sample, this clonotype turned up many times. The rearrangement joins TRBV19 to TRBJ2-3; no reliable D call. V lost 3 bases and J 0 bases, leaving 1 base between the germline ends. The CDR3 is 12 amino acids. The germline V gene encodes CDR1 LNHDA and CDR2 SQIVND (reference sequence). CDR3 sequence (DNA): TGTGCCAGTAGTATTAGCACAGATACGCAGTATTTT. It codes for CASSISTDTQYF. The full variable domain, its missing parts supplied by reference TRBV19 and TRBJ2-3, is DGGITQSPKYLFRKEGQNVTLSCEQNLNHDAMYWYRQDPGQGLRLIYYSQIVNDFQKGDIAEGYSVSREKKESFPLTVTSAQKNPTAFYLCASSISTDTQYFGPGTRLTVL.

This clonotype was counted ten times or more. The chain is built from TRBV5-6 and TRBJ2-1; 12 positions agree with TRBD1. Per germline, CDR1 SGHDT and CDR2 YYEEEE. With V trimmed by 3 bases and J by 6 bases, 4 bases remained unmatched. The CDR3 is 15 residues long. The CDR3 loop is CASSSRDRGPNEQFF. The CDR3 region has the DNA TGTGCCAGCAGCTCCCGGGACAGGGGGCCCAATGAGCAGTTCTTC.

The chain is built from TRBV4-1 and TRBJ1-6, with TRBD1 matching over 7 bases. The CDR3 length is 17 residues. The V segment lost 3 bases and the J segment 5 bases; nucleotides outside the gene matches: 10. Germline-derived CDR1 and CDR2 are MGHRA and YSYEKL. DNA for the CDR3: TGCGCCAGCAGCCACTTGACCTGGGACAGAGATAATTCACCCCTCCACTTT. Translation gives CASSHLTWDRDNSPLHF.